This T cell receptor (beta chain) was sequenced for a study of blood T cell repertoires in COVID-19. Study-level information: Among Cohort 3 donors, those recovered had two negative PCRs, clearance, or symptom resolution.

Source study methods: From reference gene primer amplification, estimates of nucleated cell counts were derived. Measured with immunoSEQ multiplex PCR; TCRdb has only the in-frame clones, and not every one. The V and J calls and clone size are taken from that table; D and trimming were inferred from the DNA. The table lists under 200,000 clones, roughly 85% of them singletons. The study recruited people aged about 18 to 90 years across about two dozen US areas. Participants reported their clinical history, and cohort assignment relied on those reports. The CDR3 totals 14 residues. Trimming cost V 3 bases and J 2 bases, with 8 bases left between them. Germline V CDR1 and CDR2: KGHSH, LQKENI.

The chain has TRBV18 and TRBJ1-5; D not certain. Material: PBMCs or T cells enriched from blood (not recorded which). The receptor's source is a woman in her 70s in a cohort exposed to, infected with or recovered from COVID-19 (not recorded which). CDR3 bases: TGTGCCAGCTCACCGACTCCAGGCAATCAGCCCCAGCATTTT. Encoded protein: CASSPTPGNQPQHF.